Following are 9 T cell receptor beta chains from one sample sequenced in a study of cytomegalovirus exposure and HLA in healthy donors. In the PCR, 60 Vbeta and 13 Jbeta primers were used. This table comes from immunoSEQ multiplex PCR, and its TCRdb copy is limited to in-frame clones, with some not included. The sample holds more than 100,000 clones; approximately 61% are singletons and the top ten take 2.4%. The material sequenced was PBMCs. These receptors all stem from a woman in her thirties or forties in good health and CMV-seronegative.

V is TRBV7-2 and J is TRBJ1-2, with a weak D call TRBD1 (5 bases). Deletions cut 0 bases from V and 3 bases from J, with 17 bases between. The CDR3 totals 17 residues. Germline-derived CDR1 and CDR2 are SGHTA and FQGNSA. In DNA, the CDR3 is TGTGCCAGCAGCTTAGCACAGGCGGTACCTCCGTACTATGGCTACACCTTC. This codes for CASSLAQAVPPYYGYTF.

The chain joins TRBV30 to TRBJ1-1, with a tentative D call TRBD1 (6 bases). The V and J ends lost 4 bases and 1 base respectively, with 7 bases between them. Germline V gives CDR1 GTSNPN, CDR2 SVGIG (reference sequence). The CDR3 has 12 residues. The CDR3 sequence is CAWIQGNTEAFF. CDR3 coding DNA: TGTGCCTGGATACAGGGGAACACTGAAGCTTTCTTT.

This clone has only a few counts. The chain carries TRBV5-1 and TRBJ1-2; D is undetermined. V dropped 2 bases and J dropped 0 bases, with 11 bases sitting between them. This CDR3 has 15 amino acids. The germline V gene encodes CDR1 SGHRS and CDR2 YFSETQ. Written as DNA, the CDR3 is TGCGCCAGCAGCTTTTACTTCGGTTCTAACTATGGCTACACCTTC. It encodes CASSFYFGSNYGYTF.

The rearrangement uses TRBV2 and TRBJ1-3; 7 positions match TRBD1. The CDR3 runs to 15 residues. CDR1 SNHLY and CDR2 FYNNEI come from the germline V gene. With 6 bases clipped from V and 3 bases from J, the junction kept 8 bases outside the gene matches. CDR3 coding DNA: TGTGCCAGCAGGCCAGACAGGGTTGGTGGAAACACCATATATTTT. Protein sequence: CASRPDRVGGNTIYF.

This clone has just a few counts. This sequence joins TRBV5-1 and TRBJ2-7, with 12 nucleotides matching TRBD1. Germline CDR1 and CDR2: SGHRS and YFSETQ. V shed 2 bases, J shed 2 bases, and the junction held 8 bases outside the gene matches. The CDR3 spans 17 residues. CDR3 nucleotides: TGCGCCAGCAGCTTAGGGACAGGGGGCTCAATCACCTACGAGCAGTACTTC. Encoded protein: CASSLGTGGSITYEQYF.

This clone was counted only a few times. V is TRBV6-5 and J is TRBJ1-1; D call uncertain. There are 12 residues in the CDR3. Germline V gene sequence: CDR1 MNHEY, CDR2 SVGAGI. Trimming removed 0 bases from V and 8 bases from J, with 7 bases in between. In DNA, the CDR3 is TGTGCCAGCAGTTACTCAGGGAGAGAAGCTTTCTTT. It yields the protein CASSYSGREAFF.

The chain links TRBV9 to TRBJ2-5; weak D call: TRBD1 (7 bases). The CDR3 extends over 15 amino acids. V dropped 0 bases and J dropped 5 bases, with 14 bases sitting between them. CDR1 is SGDLS, CDR2 YYNGEE, per germline. The CDR3 region is CASSVGLAGGETQYF. CDR3 sequence (DNA): TGTGCCAGCAGCGTAGGGTTGGCAGGGGGGGAGACCCAGTACTTC.

This chain joins TRBV15 and TRBJ1-5, with D possibly TRBD1 on 6 matching bases. Germline CDR1 is LNHNV and CDR2 is YYDKDF (reference sequence). Trimming stripped 0 bases from V and 0 bases from J, with 15 bases between. There are 18 residues in the CDR3. CDR3 bases: TGTGCCACCAGCAGAGATATTGTGGGGGCCTATAGCAATCAGCCCCAGCATTTT. Translation gives CATSRDIVGAYSNQPQHF.

The J gene is TRBJ2-3, the V gene TRBV6-1; 8 bases line up with TRBD1. J lost 6 bases, V lost 2 bases, and 7 bases had no gene match. The CDR3 runs to 15 residues. The germline V gene encodes CDR1 MNHNS and CDR2 SASEGT. CDR3 sequence (DNA): TGTGCCAGCAGTGAAACGACAGGGGAGTTGGATACGCAGTATTTT. Residues: CASSETTGELDTQYF.